Listed below are T cell receptor beta chains from one sample, sequenced in a study of T cells in Graves' hyperthyroidism and ophthalmopathy. TCRdb itself ran the multiplex PCR reads through MiXCR, one entry per CDR3 protein. The table records around 500,000 distinct CDR3 sequences, about 15% of them present only once. The sequenced sample was blood. The receptors shown here come from a woman aged 40 to 55 with Graves' hyperthyroidism. CDR3s include the opening cysteine and the closing phenylalanine or tryptophan. A D gene is named only where the DNA matches it firmly. Where a row states a size, it is once, few, many or the class of an expanded clone; other rows omit it.

V gene: TRBV6-1
D gene: .
clone size: many
J gene: TRBJ2-1
CDR3 DNA: TGTGCCAGCATTGGGACGCGGGATAAGAGCTCCTACAATGAGCAGTTCTTC
CDR3 protein: CASIGTRDKSSYNEQFF

V gene: TRBV5-1
D gene: TRBD1
clone size: many
J gene: TRBJ2-1
CDR3 DNA: TGCGCCAGCAGCTTGTTTGGGACAGGGGACAATGAGCAGTTCTTC
CDR3 protein: CASSLFGTGDNEQFF

V gene: TRBV12-3/TRBV12-4
D gene: .
clone size: many
J gene: TRBJ1-5
CDR3 DNA: TGTGCCAGCAGTTTAGGAGGTCTAGGGGATCAGCCCCAGCATTTT
CDR3 protein: CASSLGGLGDQPQHF

V gene: TRBV7-9
D gene: .
clone size: .
J gene: TRBJ2-7
CDR3 DNA: TGTGCCAGCAGCCCTGACGACCGGGAACCCTACGAGCAGTACTTC
CDR3 protein: CASSPDDREPYEQYF

V gene: TRBV2
D gene: .
clone size: once
J gene: TRBJ2-1
CDR3 DNA: TGTGCCAGCAATAGCGACAATGAGCAGTTCTTC
CDR3 protein: CASNSDNEQFF

V gene: TRBV28
D gene: TRBD1
clone size: many
J gene: TRBJ2-1
CDR3 DNA: TGTGCCGGGGGACAGGGGGCTTACAATGAGCAGTTCTTC
CDR3 protein: CAGGQGAYNEQFF

V gene: TRBV6-5
D gene: TRBD2
clone size: few
J gene: TRBJ2-7
CDR3 DNA: TGTGCCAGCAGTTACGGGAGGGTCTCCTACGAGCAGTACTTC
CDR3 protein: CASSYGRVSYEQYF

V gene: TRBV9
D gene: .
clone size: .
J gene: TRBJ2-1
CDR3 DNA: TGTGCCAGCAGCGCCCCTCCGGGGGGCCACCGGAATGAGCAGTTCTTC
CDR3 protein: CASSAPPGGHRNEQFF

V gene: TRBV27
D gene: .
clone size: many
J gene: TRBJ1-1
CDR3 DNA: TGTGCCAGCAGTTCGGACAGATCAGCTGTGAACACTGAAGCTTTCTTT
CDR3 protein: CASSSDRSAVNTEAFF

V gene: TRBV7-2
D gene: TRBD2
clone size: .
J gene: TRBJ2-1
CDR3 DNA: TGTGCCAGCAGCTTTTCATCCCTAGCGGGAAGGAATGAGCAGTTCTTC
CDR3 protein: CASSFSSLAGRNEQFF

V gene: TRBV20-1
D gene: TRBD2
clone size: many
J gene: TRBJ2-1
CDR3 DNA: TGCAGTGCTAGATCACCGACGGGACTATTATACAATGAGCAGTTCTTC
CDR3 protein: CSARSPTGLLYNEQFF

V gene: TRBV28
D gene: .
clone size: many
J gene: TRBJ2-1
CDR3 DNA: TGTGCCAGCACCTTCCCCTCAGGGAACTACAATGAGCAGTTCTTC
CDR3 protein: CASTFPSGNYNEQFF

V gene: TRBV12-3/TRBV12-4
D gene: .
clone size: once
J gene: TRBJ2-1
CDR3 DNA: TGTGCCAGCAGCCGAAAGGCAGTAGCGGATAATGAGCAGTTCTTC
CDR3 protein: CASSRKAVADNEQFF

V gene: TRBV3-1
D gene: TRBD1
clone size: many
J gene: TRBJ1-1
CDR3 DNA: TGTGCCAGCAGCCAGGACAGGATTACGAACACTGAAGCTTTCTTT
CDR3 protein: CASSQDRITNTEAFF

V gene: TRBV5-6
D gene: TRBD1
clone size: few
J gene: TRBJ2-7
CDR3 DNA: TGTGCCAGCAGCCCGGACAGGGGGCGCCAGGGGTACGAGCAGTACTTC
CDR3 protein: CASSPDRGRQGYEQYF

V gene: TRBV29-1
D gene: .
clone size: .
J gene: TRBJ2-1
CDR3 DNA: TGCAGCGTTGAAGATAGATGGGGGAGCCCCTACAATGAGCAGTTCTTC
CDR3 protein: CSVEDRWGSPYNEQFF

V gene: TRBV27
D gene: .
clone size: many
J gene: TRBJ2-4
CDR3 DNA: TGTGCCAGCAGTTTCTCCCAGGGGGGGTACATTCAGTACTTC
CDR3 protein: CASSFSQGGYIQYF

V gene: TRBV20-1
D gene: TRBD2
clone size: few
J gene: TRBJ2-1
CDR3 DNA: TGCAGTGCTAGAGCTAGCGCAGGGATAATTTTTGGACTAGCGGGAGTTAGGGCCAATGAGCAGTTCTTC
CDR3 protein: CSARASAGIIFGLAGVRANEQFF